This section outlines one T cell receptor (beta chain) sequence together with its context. What it binds is not known. Unstimulated Tregs (CD4+CD25+CD127-) and CD4+CD25- non-Tregs were sorted from PBMCs. The CDR3 spans 14 residues. V was clipped by 4 bases and J by 6 bases; unmatched bases: 5. The germline CDR1 and CDR2 sequences are WNHNN and SYGVQD (reference sequence). Generated by immunoSEQ multiplex PCR, the TCRdb table keeps only in-frame clones and is missing some. Of 200,000 to 300,000 clones in the sample, about 86% were seen once. The data derive from a study of Tregs in tolerant kidney transplant recipients. Findings and limits, study-wide: Validation in larger populations is needed because few patients were studied.

The TCR was taken from a human donor in good health. The chain couples TRBV10-1 to TRBJ2-7; 11 bases are shared with TRBD2. Material for sequencing was CD4+ T cells from blood. The CDR3 reads CASSGLAGMGEQYF. The CDR3 DNA reads TGCGCCAGCAGTGGACTAGCGGGAATGGGCGAGCAGTACTTC.